The 9 T cell receptor beta chains given below trace back to one sample, sequenced in a study of T cells in tuberculosis. Measured with immunoSEQ multiplex PCR; TCRdb has only the in-frame clones, and not every one. Of fewer than 30,000 clones in the sample, 85% to 95% were seen once. Material for sequencing was PBMCs. These TCRs come from a donor aged 10-35 years with latent tuberculosis or without tuberculosis infection.

This clone was seen a few times. For the CDR3, the DNA is TGTGCCAGCAGTTTCATACAGGCAACTAATGAAAAACTGTTTTTT. The encoded protein is CASSFIQATNEKLFF. The chain employs TRBV28 and TRBJ1-4, with a possible D match to TRBD1 (5 bases). This CDR3 region has 15 residues. Germline V gene data show CDR1 as MDHEN and CDR2 as SYDVKM. The V and J ends lost 3 bases and 0 bases respectively, with 8 bases between them.

V is TRBV4-3 and J is TRBJ1-1, with TRBD1 matching over 12 bases. CDR1 is LGHNA, CDR2 YSLEER, per germline. The CDR3 runs to 17 residues. The V gene end was trimmed by 1 base and the J gene end by 11 bases; junction bases not matched to a gene: 14. CDR3 bases: TGCGCCAGCAGCCAAGGAATTGGGACAGGGGGCCGTAGGTTTGCTTTCTTT. Its protein product is CASSQGIGTGGRRFAFF.

This chain connects TRBV5-6 to TRBJ1-6; D is uncertain. Trimming cost V 0 bases and J 0 bases, with 7 bases left between them. The CDR3 is made up of 16 amino acids. Germline CDR1 SGHDT, CDR2 YYEEEE. The CDR3 loop reads CASSLAGRSYNSPLHF. In nucleotides, the CDR3 is TGTGCCAGCAGCTTGGCAGGCCGCTCCTATAATTCACCCCTCCACTTT.

This sequence joins TRBV10-1 and TRBJ2-1, with D tentatively TRBD2 (5 bases). CDR1 WNHNN and CDR2 SYGVQD come from the germline V gene (reference sequence). Trimming cost V 8 bases and J 6 bases, with 17 bases left between them. This CDR3 region has 14 residues. For the CDR3, the DNA is TGCGCCAGCCTAAAGAGCGGACCTTCCAATGAGCAGTTCTTC. Its translation: CASLKSGPSNEQFF.

The gene calls are TRBV19 and TRBJ2-2, with D perhaps matching TRBD1 (5 bases). Trimming shortened V by 4 bases and J by 2 bases, and 8 bases separated the two germline ends. This CDR3 region has 14 residues. The V gene's germline CDR1 is LNHDA and CDR2 SQIVND (reference sequence). This CDR3 is CASSKTVNTGELFF. CDR3 nucleotides: TGTGCCAGTAGTAAGACAGTAAACACCGGGGAGCTGTTTTTT. The variable domain in full, with the rest retrieved from reference TRBV19 and TRBJ2-2, is DGGITQSPKYLFRKEGQNVTLSCEQNLNHDAMYWYRQDPGQGLRLIYYSQIVNDFQKGDIAEGYSVSREKKESFPLTVTSAQKNPTAFYLCASSKTVNTGELFFGEGSRLTVL.

This clone was seen only a few times. V usage is TRBV2 and J usage is TRBJ1-1; D gene unclear. Germline lookup yields CDR1 SNHLY and CDR2 FYNNEI. Trimming shortened V by 5 bases and J by 1 base, and 8 bases separated the two germline ends. This CDR3 comprises 13 residues. For the CDR3, the DNA is TGTGCCAGCAGTCCTCAGGCGAACACTGAAGCTTTCTTT. Its protein is CASSPQANTEAFF.

This chain connects TRBV27 to TRBJ1-2; D ambiguous. This CDR3 is built from 13 residues. CDR1 is MNHEY and CDR2 is SMNVEV in the germline V gene (reference sequence). Trimming cost V 0 bases and J 5 bases, with 7 bases left between them. The CDR3, as DNA: TGTGCCAGCAGTTTATCGGCATTATATGGCTACACCTTC. Residues: CASSLSALYGYTF.

The rearrangement links TRBV7-6 to TRBJ2-2; D gene unclear. V lost 2 bases to trimming and J lost 0 bases, with 16 bases between them. The V gene's germline CDR1 is SGHVS and CDR2 FNYEAQ. The CDR3 runs 18 residues. CDR3 protein: CASSLNSQFESNTGELFF. The CDR3 bases are TGTGCCAGCAGCTTAAATTCCCAGTTTGAATCGAACACCGGGGAGCTGTTTTTT.

This clone appeared a single time. V gene TRBV11-3 combines with J gene TRBJ2-1; 9 bases are a match to TRBD2. The V and J ends lost 6 bases and 5 bases, in that order; junction bases with no gene match: 5. CDR3 length: 14 residues. Germline V gives CDR1 SGHNT, CDR2 YENEEA. CDR3 sequence (DNA): TGTGCCAGCAGGCGGGGGGGCCAGAACAATGAGCAGTTCTTC. It yields the protein CASRRGGQNNEQFF.